This T cell receptor beta chain stems from a study of T cell responses to AZD1222 COVID-19 vaccine. Only in-frame clones appear in the TCRdb table, and some are missing; sequencing was by immunoSEQ multiplex PCR. The sample comprises more than 150,000 clones, roughly 94% of which are singletons, and about 1.5% rests with the top ten. General study points: Donors were chiefly white British, with a greater number of females, and clonal diversity was perhaps underestimated. Repertoires in all cases were sampled only once the peak T cell response had passed. Of the AZD1222 recipients, only 5 or 6 were seropositive at baseline.

About this clone: Its antigen remains unknown. At one end, the junction sequence differs from germline, possibly due to a read error.

CDR3 length equals 13 residues. CDR1 and CDR2 (germline): SQVTM, ANQGSEA. This sample comprised peripheral blood, obtained 28 days after the second AZD1222 dose. This clonotype originated in an adult who received the AZD1222 COVID-19 vaccine. The chain links TRBV29-1 to TRBJ1-3; D may be TRBD1 (6 bases). The CDR3 sequence: CSVGNSDRFQLSF. CDR3 nucleotide sequence: TGCAGCGTCGGGAACTCAGACAGGTTCCAATTAAGCTTT.